This T cell receptor (beta chain) originates from a study of EBV T-cell therapy then PD-1 blockade in nasopharyngeal carcinoma. To note about this clone: The target antigen is unknown.

Treatment denoted: AdE1-LMPpoly-expanded autologous EBV-specific T-cell therapy followed by anti-PD-1 nivolumab. The CDR3 extends over 14 amino acids. V was clipped by 4 bases and J by 4 bases, with 11 bases between them. Germline lookup yields CDR1 LGHDT and CDR2 YNNKEL (reference sequence). Assay: immunoSEQ multiplex PCR; the TCRdb copy retains only in-frame clones and omits some. The data contain about 19,000 clones, almost 85% of them singletons. The sequences come from CD8+ T cells from blood, collected at roughly day 35 from a patient whose treatment included autologous EBV-specific T cells and nivolumab. The TCR was taken from a man aged 35-49 years with nasopharyngeal carcinoma. The chain carries TRBV3-1 (or the pseudogene TRBV3-2) and TRBJ2-1; D gene uncertain. The chain's CDR3 is CASSPEGPYNEQFF. DNA for the CDR3: TGTGCCAGCAGCCCAGAAGGGCCATACAATGAGCAGTTCTTC.